The rows below give T cell receptor beta chains drawn from one sample of a study of post-analysis software for immune sequencing data. From the PCR reads, TCRdb called clonotypes with MiXCR, one entry per CDR3 protein. In the table there are roughly 800,000 distinct CDR3 sequences, about 27% of which are singletons. Material for sequencing was blood. These receptors were collected from a girl aged 10-17 years with multiple sclerosis. The CDR3 runs from the conserved cysteine through the conserved F or W. The D gene is left open where the match is weak. Expanded clones get a size class; other rows say once, few or many, or leave the size out.

d_gene,v_gene,abundance,j_gene,CDR3nt,CDR3aa
.,TRBV18,many,TRBJ2-1,TGTGCCAGCTCCCTAGGAGGGGCCGGTCACAATGAGCAGTTCTTC,CASSLGGAGHNEQFF
TRBD1,TRBV5-1,few,TRBJ2-1,TGCGCCAGCAGCCTCGACCAGGGGGCGGATGAGCAGTTCTTC,CASSLDQGADEQFF
TRBD2,TRBV7-8,.,TRBJ2-3,TGTGCCAGCAGCCGCCCGACTAGCGGGGGGCGGGATACGCAGTATTTT,CASSRPTSGGRDTQYF
TRBD2,TRBV7-2,.,TRBJ2-1,TGTGCCAGCAGTTGGACTAGCGGGGATATCAATGAGCAGTTCTTC,CASSWTSGDINEQFF
.,TRBV4-3,.,TRBJ2-5,TGCGCCAGCAGCCAAGACCCCAGAGGCGAGACCCAGTACTTC,CASSQDPRGETQYF
.,TRBV24-1,.,TRBJ2-1,TGTGCCACCAGTGCCCTTAAGAACCCTTACGATGAGCAGTTCTTC,CATSALKNPYDEQFF
TRBD2,TRBV20-1,.,TRBJ2-1,TGCAGTGCCAGGAGTAGCGGGAGGGCAGGGTTCTTC,CSARSSGRAGFF
.,TRBV10-3,.,TRBJ2-5,TGTGCCATCAGTGCCCCCGGCCGGGAGACTCCGTACTTC,CAISAPGRETPYF
.,TRBV20-1,.,TRBJ2-2,TGCAGTGCTAGAGGGGAGCTGTTTTTT,CSARGELFF
.,TRBV19,few,TRBJ2-5,TGTGCCAGTAGTATAGGGCAGACCAGCCAAGAGACCCAGTACTTC,CASSIGQTSQETQYF
TRBD1,TRBV6-1,.,TRBJ1-4,TGTGCCAGCAGTGCCTGGATACAGGGGGCGAGTGAAAAACTGTTTTTT,CASSAWIQGASEKLFF
TRBD2,TRBV20-1,few,TRBJ2-5,TGCAGTGCCCGGACTAGCGGGGACGAAGAGACCCAGTACTTC,CSARTSGDEETQYF
TRBD2,TRBV13,once,TRBJ2-3,TGTGCCAGCAGCTCCGATAGCGGGAGCGGCACAGATACGCAGTATTTT,CASSSDSGSGTDTQYF
.,TRBV2,.,TRBJ1-1,TGTGCCAGCACCGGCGACAGGAGAACTGAAGCTTTCTTT,CASTGDRRTEAFF
TRBD2,TRBV27,.,TRBJ2-7,TGTGCCAGCAGTCTCCGGACGGAAATCTCACTAGCGGGGGGGACCTACGAGCAGTACTTC,CASSLRTEISLAGGTYEQYF
.,TRBV20-1,.,TRBJ1-1,TGCAGTGCTGGGTGGGACGGAAAGAAAGCTTTCTTT,CSAGWDGKKAFF
TRBD2,TRBV12-3/TRBV12-4,many,TRBJ2-1,TGTGCCAGCAGCTTCCGGGGGGCCTACAATGAGCAGTTCTTC,CASSFRGAYNEQFF
.,TRBV21-1,few,TRBJ2-4,.,CASSKGVGTGNIQYF
.,TRBV13,.,TRBJ2-3,TGTGCCAGCAGCTCTTCCCTAAGCGCAGATACGCAGTATTTT,CASSSSLSADTQYF
TRBD1,TRBV11-1,many,TRBJ2-3,TGTGCCAGCAGCCAGGACACAGGGGGCGCGGATACGCAGTATTTT,CASSQDTGGADTQYF
.,TRBV7-2,many,TRBJ2-1,TGTGCCAGCAGCGGTCCACACTACAATGAGCAGTTCTTC,CASSGPHYNEQFF
TRBD2,TRBV7-2,.,TRBJ2-7,TGTGCCAGCAGCTTAGATTCTAGCGGGAGATACAATGAGCAGTACTTC,CASSLDSSGRYNEQYF
.,TRBV29-1,once,TRBJ1-1,TGCAGCGTCCGTCGAACAGTGGACACTGAAGCTTTCTTT,CSVRRTVDTEAFF
TRBD2,TRBV4-3,many,TRBJ2-7,TGCGCCAGCAGCCAAGAACTAGCGGGAGCCTACGAGCAGTACTTC,CASSQELAGAYEQYF
.,TRBV4-3,few,TRBJ2-7,TGCGCCAGCAGCCTGCGGGCGACTTCGGAGCAGTACTTC,CASSLRATSEQYF
.,TRBV7-2,.,TRBJ2-7,TGTGCCAGCAGCAAAGACAGGAGCCGGGACGAGCAGTACTTC,CASSKDRSRDEQYF
TRBD1,TRBV27,few,TRBJ1-2,TGTGCCAGCAGAACAGGGGGCGGCTATGGCTACACCTTC,CASRTGGGYGYTF
TRBD2,TRBV20-1,few,TRBJ2-7,TGCAGTGCTAGAACTAGCGGGCAAGTCTACGAGCAGTACTTC,CSARTSGQVYEQYF
.,TRBV7-2,.,TRBJ1-5,TGTGCCAGCAGCTTAGCGTTTGGGCAGATTAGCAATCAGCCCCAGCATTTT,CASSLAFGQISNQPQHF
.,TRBV7-2,.,TRBJ2-3,TGTGCCAGCAGCTATGGGTGGGGCGACACAGATACGCAGTATTTT,CASSYGWGDTDTQYF
.,TRBV29-1,few,TRBJ2-3,TGCAGCGTCAGGTGGGGCATTGGGACAGATACGCAGTATTTT,CSVRWGIGTDTQYF
.,TRBV29-1,once,TRBJ1-5,TGCAGCGTTGCGCGTGCCAGGGATCAGCCCCAGCATTTT,CSVARARDQPQHF
TRBD2,TRBV12-3/TRBV12-4,.,TRBJ2-1,TGTGCCAGCAGTTTATTAATACTAGCGGGGAATGAGCAGTTCTTC,CASSLLILAGNEQFF
.,TRBV5-1,.,TRBJ2-3,TGCGCCAGCAGCTTGGCGGCAGGGACGTGGACAGATACGCAGTATTTT,CASSLAAGTWTDTQYF
TRBD1,TRBV15,.,TRBJ2-3,TGTGCCACCAGCAGGAGGGGGCCGGGGAATACGCAGTATTTT,CATSRRGPGNTQYF
.,TRBV3-1,few,TRBJ2-1,TGTGCCAGCAGCCAAGATCGAGTAGGAGTACGGGACGGTGGGGGCCATGAGCAGTTCTTC,CASSQDRVGVRDGGGHEQFF